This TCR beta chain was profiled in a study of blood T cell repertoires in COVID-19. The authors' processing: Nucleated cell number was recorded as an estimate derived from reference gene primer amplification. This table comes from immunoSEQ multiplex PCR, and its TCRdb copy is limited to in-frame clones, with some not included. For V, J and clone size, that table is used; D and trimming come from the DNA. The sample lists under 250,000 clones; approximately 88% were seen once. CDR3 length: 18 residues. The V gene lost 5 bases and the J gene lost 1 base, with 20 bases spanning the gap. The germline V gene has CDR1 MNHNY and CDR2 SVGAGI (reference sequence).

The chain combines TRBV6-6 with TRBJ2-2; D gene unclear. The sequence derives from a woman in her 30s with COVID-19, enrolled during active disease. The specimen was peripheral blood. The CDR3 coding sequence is TGTGCCAGCAGTCCCCCCAATGCGGCCCTCGTGAACACCGGGGAGCTGTTTTTT. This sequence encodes CASSPPNAALVNTGELFF.